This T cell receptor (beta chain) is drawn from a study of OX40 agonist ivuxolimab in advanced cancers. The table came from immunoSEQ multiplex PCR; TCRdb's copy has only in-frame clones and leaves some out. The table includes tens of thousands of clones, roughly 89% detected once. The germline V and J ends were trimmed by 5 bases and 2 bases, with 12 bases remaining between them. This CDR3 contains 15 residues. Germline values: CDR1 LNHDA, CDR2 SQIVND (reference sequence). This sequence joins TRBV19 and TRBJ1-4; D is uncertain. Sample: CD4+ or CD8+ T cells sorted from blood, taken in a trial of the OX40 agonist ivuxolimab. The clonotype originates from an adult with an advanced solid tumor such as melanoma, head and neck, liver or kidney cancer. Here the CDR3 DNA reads TGTGCCAGTAGTCCAATCAGCGTTACTAATGAAAAACTGTTTTTT. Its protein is CASSPISVTNEKLFF.